This TCR beta chain was identified during a study of T cells after yellow fever vaccination. In TCRdb, the 5' RACE reads were re-called with MiXCR into one record per CDR3 protein. This sample has approximately 450,000 distinct CDR3 sequences, with roughly a sixth found just once. Study-wide points: Contaminating bulk clonotypes could be abundant in FACS-sorted repertoires. The appearance of a small share of clonotypes in both CD4 and CD8 compartments was observed. Subsequent to the booster, the majority of primary-vaccination clones reappeared (roughly 95% CD4, approximately 90% CD8).

This clonotype was observed a few times. The antigen remains undetermined. The CDR3 has 14 amino acids. Germline CDR1 is MDHEN and CDR2 is SYDVKM. The germline V and J ends were trimmed by 6 bases and 4 bases, with 13 bases remaining between them. The rearrangement links TRBV28 to TRBJ1-3; D not resolved. The clonotype was recovered from a man between 18 and 35 years old who received the YFV17D yellow fever vaccine. Material: PBMCs, obtained before the yellow fever booster vaccination. The CDR3 here is CASSGTANGNTIYF. Here the CDR3 DNA reads TGTGCCAGCAGCGGTACGGCCAACGGAAACACCATATATTTT.